The T cell receptor beta chain described here comes from a study of OX40 agonist ivuxolimab in advanced cancers. The protocol was immunoSEQ multiplex PCR, while the TCRdb copy is restricted to in-frame clones and leaves out a portion. This table has 60,000 to 70,000 clones, 84% appearing once. The CDR3 spans 17 residues. V was trimmed by 3 bases and J by 2 bases, leaving 17 bases between them. CDR1 and CDR2 (germline): LGHNA, YSLEER. The specimen comprised CD4+ or CD8+ T cells sorted from blood, sampled in a trial of the OX40 agonist ivuxolimab. V usage is TRBV4-3 and J usage is TRBJ1-5; D remains unclear. The clonotype originates from an adult with an advanced solid tumor such as melanoma, head and neck, liver or kidney cancer. CDR3 loop: CASSQRARGIGNQPQHF. The CDR3 region has the DNA TGCGCCAGCAGCCAGAGGGCGCGGGGAATAGGCAATCAGCCCCAGCATTTT.